The 29 T cell receptor beta chains given below trace back to one sample, sequenced in a study of T cell responses to AZD1222 COVID-19 vaccine. The data were produced by immunoSEQ multiplex PCR, yet TCRdb's version contains in-frame clones alone and is incomplete. The sample records some 180,000 clones, roughly 92% being singletons. Sequencing was performed on peripheral blood, taken on day 0 of AZD1222 vaccination. The source of these receptors is an adult in good health.

This chain links TRBV4-1 with TRBJ2-1; D unresolved. This CDR3 has 15 amino acids. With 0 bases removed from V and 2 bases from J, the gap between germline ends came to 8 bases. Germline V lookup: CDR1 MGHRA, CDR2 YSYEKL. The CDR3 loop is CASSQEKVTYNEQFF. The CDR3 DNA reads TGCGCCAGCAGCCAAGAAAAAGTGACCTACAATGAGCAGTTCTTC.

J is TRBJ2-7 and V is TRBV6-6, with TRBD2 matching over 14 bases. In germline, CDR1 is MNHNY, CDR2 SVGAGI (reference sequence). The CDR3 loop spans 15 amino acids. Trimming took 4 bases from V and 7 from J; bases not matched to a gene: 6. CDR3 sequence reads: CASSSGTSGSREQYF. The CDR3 DNA sequence: TGTGCCAGCAGTTCCGGGACTAGCGGGAGTAGAGAGCAGTACTTC.

CDR3 residues: CASSETASSYNEQFF. The CDR3 bases are TGTGCCAGCAGTGAGACGGCCAGCTCCTACAATGAGCAGTTCTTC. The J gene is TRBJ2-1, the V gene TRBV6-1; no definite D call. Germline V gene sequence: CDR1 MNHNS, CDR2 SASEGT. The CDR3 has 15 amino acids. The V gene lost 3 bases and the J gene lost 0 bases, with 9 bases spanning the gap.

The chain's CDR3 is CASSQSRSGIVYNEQFF. DNA of the CDR3: TGTGCCAGCAGTCAAAGTCGCAGCGGGATAGTGTACAATGAGCAGTTCTTC. The chain couples TRBV14 to TRBJ2-1; 7 bases are shared with TRBD2. The CDR3 loop spans 17 amino acids. Trimming cost V 6 bases and J 4 bases; bases outside gene matches: 15. In germline, CDR1 is SGHDN, CDR2 FVKESK.

V usage is TRBV6-5 and J usage is TRBJ2-1, with D unresolved. There are 11 residues in the CDR3. Per germline, CDR1 MNHEY and CDR2 SVGAGI. Trimming left V 6 bases short and J 4 bases short, with 4 bases between. The CDR3 DNA sequence: TGTGCCAGCAGGCAGTACAATGAGCAGTTCTTC. Amino acid sequence: CASRQYNEQFF.

This chain links TRBV7-9 with TRBJ1-3; possible D gene TRBD1, 6 bases. Germline V gene sequence: CDR1 SEHNR, CDR2 FQNEAQ (reference sequence). This CDR3 is built from 17 residues. Deletions cut 5 bases from V and 2 bases from J, with 19 bases between. CDR3 coding DNA: TGTGCCAGCAGCCTTCCGCGGGCAGGGGCGGCTGGAAACACCATATATTTT. Translation: CASSLPRAGAAGNTIYF.

V is TRBV18 and J is TRBJ1-4; 8 nucleotides align to TRBD1. V was clipped by 1 base and J by 7 bases; unmatched bases: 8. The CDR3 has 16 amino acids. CDR1 KGHSH and CDR2 LQKENI come from the germline V gene. Here the CDR3 DNA reads TGTGCCAGCTCACCACGAGGGACAGGCAGTGGTGAAAAACTGTTTTTT. Protein product: CASSPRGTGSGEKLFF.

The V and J genes are TRBV7-2 and TRBJ1-1; possibly TRBD1 for D (6 bases). CDR1 and CDR2 from the germline V gene are SGHTA and FQGNSA. Trimming stripped 0 bases from V and 1 base from J, with 9 bases between. CDR3 length: 15 residues. CDR3 amino acids: CASSLAGTPNTEAFF. The CDR3 coding sequence is TGTGCCAGCAGCTTAGCTGGGACACCGAACACTGAAGCTTTCTTT.

V is TRBV27 and J is TRBJ1-4; possibly TRBD1 for D (5 bases). The CDR3 runs 15 residues. The germline V gene has CDR1 MNHEY and CDR2 SMNVEV (reference sequence). The V gene lost 6 bases and the J gene lost 5 bases, with 16 bases spanning the gap. The CDR3 here is CASRGLETVNEKLFF. The DNA of the CDR3 is TGTGCCAGCAGGGGCCTTGAGACAGTCAATGAAAAACTGTTTTTT.

V and J are TRBV29-1 and TRBJ1-4; D call uncertain. V was clipped by 6 bases and J by 8 bases, with 13 bases between them. The CDR3 is made up of 12 amino acids. Looked up from germline, CDR1 is SQVTM and CDR2 is ANQGSEA. CDR3 sequence (DNA): TGCAGCGTGGCCATCAGAAGGGAAAAACTGTTTTTT. Protein: CSVAIRREKLFF.

This chain links TRBV7-2 with TRBJ1-1; D gene unclear. Trimming shortened V by 3 bases and J by 5 bases, and 16 bases separated the two germline ends. Germline values: CDR1 SGHTA, CDR2 FQGNSA. The CDR3 covers 15 residues. The CDR3 sequence: CASSFKWGQLTEAFF. CDR3 bases: TGTGCCAGCAGCTTTAAATGGGGTCAGCTTACTGAAGCTTTCTTT.

The J gene is TRBJ2-1, the V gene TRBV18, with 13 positions matching TRBD2. With V trimmed by 3 bases and J by 8 bases, 13 bases remained unmatched. Germline CDR1 reads KGHSH; CDR2 reads LQKENI. There are 18 residues in the CDR3. CDR3 amino acids: CASSPPGLAGSRGDEQFF. CDR3 in DNA: TGTGCCAGCTCACCTCCGGGACTAGCGGGAAGTCGGGGGGATGAGCAGTTCTTC.

V usage is TRBV28 and J usage is TRBJ1-3, with unresolved D. Germline V gene data show CDR1 as MDHEN and CDR2 as SYDVKM. The CDR3 is made up of 15 amino acids. With 6 bases removed from V and 2 bases from J, the gap between germline ends came to 14 bases. The DNA of the CDR3 is TGTGCCAGCAGGGGAGCCCTGGGTACTGGAAACACCATATATTTT. Protein: CASRGALGTGNTIYF.

In its sample, this clone was seen once. The rearrangement links TRBV6-6 to TRBJ2-7; D gene uncertain. This CDR3 contains 15 residues. V lost 5 bases to trimming and J lost 0 bases, with 14 bases between them. The V gene's germline CDR1 is MNHNY and CDR2 SVGAGI (reference sequence). This CDR3 reads CASSQGPGDSYEQYF. CDR3 sequence (DNA): TGTGCCAGCAGTCAAGGGCCTGGGGACTCCTACGAGCAGTACTTC.

V usage is TRBV11-2 and J usage is TRBJ2-3, with TRBD2 matching 8 bases. This CDR3 spans 13 amino acids. The V gene's germline CDR1 is SGHAT and CDR2 FQNNGV. The V gene end was trimmed by 1 base and the J gene end by 8 bases; junction bases not matched to a gene: 2. The CDR3 DNA reads TGTGCCAGCAGCTTAGGGCGGGAGGCTACGCAGTATTTT. Protein: CASSLGREATQYF.

This clone was seen only once. This sequence joins TRBV9 and TRBJ1-1, with D possibly TRBD1 on 5 matching bases. The CDR3 is 17 amino acids. V gave up 3 bases and J gave up 0 bases, with 18 bases separating them. The germline CDR1 and CDR2 sequences are SGDLS and YYNGEE. CDR3 in amino acids: CASSASRDAGVNTEAFF. CDR3 sequence (DNA): TGTGCCAGCAGCGCGTCCCGGGACGCAGGAGTGAACACTGAAGCTTTCTTT.

CDR3: CASSYPASAGTDTQYF. In DNA, the CDR3 is TGTGCCAGCAGTTACCCGGCCTCGGCAGGGACAGATACGCAGTATTTT. The chain recombines TRBV6-5 with TRBJ2-3, with D possibly being TRBD1 (5 bases). Looked up from germline, CDR1 is MNHEY and CDR2 is SVGAGI. CDR3 length equals 16 residues. Trimming took 2 bases from V and 3 from J, leaving 15 bases between them.

The count of this clone is one. This chain connects TRBV23-1 to TRBJ2-2; D gene uncertain. TRBV23-1 is labeled an ORF, and its function is uncertain. Between the trimmed V and J ends, which lost 7 bases and 2 bases, there was a span of 11 bases. The CDR3 covers 14 residues. Here the CDR3 DNA reads TGCGCCAGCATTAGGGTTTTTAACACCGGGGAGCTGTTTTTT. Protein: CASIRVFNTGELFF.

The V call is TRBV9, the J call TRBJ2-7; 8 nucleotides line up with TRBD1. The CDR3 has 14 residues. Germline-derived CDR1 and CDR2 are SGDLS and YYNGEE. Trimming removed 0 bases from V and 3 bases from J; junction bases left unmatched: 2. CDR3: CASSVAGTGYEQYF. The CDR3 region has the DNA TGTGCCAGCAGCGTAGCAGGGACAGGCTACGAGCAGTACTTC.

V and J are TRBV5-3 and TRBJ1-1, with D perhaps TRBD1 (6 bases). TRBV5-3 is given ORF status, its function remaining uncertain. With 2 bases removed from V and 8 bases from J, the gap between germline ends came to 28 bases. The CDR3 is 18 residues long. Here the CDR3 DNA reads TGTGCCAGAAGCTTCCGTTTTAGGGGGGCTCGTCGGTTTGCAGAAGCTTTCTTT. Amino acid sequence: CARSFRFRGARRFAEAFF.

This clone showed up just once. This chain links TRBV6-2 or TRBV6-3 with TRBJ2-5, with 12 bases identical to TRBD1. The V segment lost 6 bases and the J segment 6 bases; nucleotides outside the gene matches: 17. CDR3 length: 18 residues. Germline CDR1 and CDR2: MNHEY and SVGEGT. The CDR3 sequence is CASSPTYSGTGGVKTQYF. The CDR3 DNA reads as TGTGCCAGCAGCCCCACTTACTCCGGGACAGGGGGCGTAAAGACCCAGTACTTC.

The J gene is TRBJ2-2, the V gene TRBV11-3, with TRBD1 matching over 8 bases. Trimming at V came to 5 bases and at J to 3 bases, leaving 11 bases not matched to a gene. CDR3 length equals 17 residues. CDR1 and CDR2 (germline): SGHNT, YENEEA. In nucleotides, the CDR3 is TGTGCCAGCAGCCTAGGATTGACAGGGGACCACACCGGGGAGCTGTTTTTT. Amino acid sequence: CASSLGLTGDHTGELFF.

This clone appeared a single time. V is TRBV27 and J is TRBJ2-6; no clear D gene. Germline CDR1 MNHEY, CDR2 SMNVEV (reference sequence). V lost 6 bases to trimming and J lost 0 bases, with 6 bases between them. The CDR3 is 14 residues long. CDR3 loop: CASRKVSGANVLTF. The CDR3 bases are TGTGCCAGCAGGAAGGTCTCTGGGGCCAACGTCCTGACTTTC.

J is TRBJ2-3 and V is TRBV6-5, with TRBD2 matching over 7 bases. Germline V gene lookup returns CDR1 MNHEY and CDR2 SVGAGI. Trimming removed 5 bases from V and 2 bases from J; junction bases left unmatched: 7. The length of the CDR3 is 15 residues. CDR3 loop: CASSRGTKNTDTQYF. As DNA, the CDR3 is TGTGCCAGCAGTCGAGGGACTAAGAACACAGATACGCAGTATTTT.

V gene TRBV11-3 combines with J gene TRBJ2-5; 8 bases align to TRBD2. CDR3 length: 15 amino acids. The germline gives CDR1 SGHNT, CDR2 YENEEA. V lost 1 base, J lost 6 bases, and 7 bases stayed unmatched. CDR3: CASSLGDGRAKTQYF. Here the CDR3 DNA reads TGTGCCAGCAGCTTAGGAGACGGGAGGGCGAAGACCCAGTACTTC.

The chain employs TRBV7-2 and TRBJ1-1; D might be TRBD1 (5 bases). Trimming removed 5 bases from V and 1 base from J, with 14 bases in between. The CDR3 runs 15 residues. CDR1 and CDR2 from the germline V gene are SGHTA and FQGNSA. The CDR3 region has the DNA TGTGCCAGCAGCCCGGGACGGAGTAAGAACACTGAAGCTTTCTTT. This sequence encodes CASSPGRSKNTEAFF.

The chain uses TRBV12-5 and TRBJ2-6; the D gene is possibly TRBD1 (5 bases). Germline loops: CDR1 LGHNT, CDR2 FRNRAP. The V end was cut by 7 bases, the J end by 4 bases, with 11 bases between. The CDR3 extends over 14 amino acids. DNA for the CDR3: TGTGCTAGTGATCAGGGATCCGGGGCCAACGTCCTGACTTTC. Residues: CASDQGSGANVLTF.

This chain connects TRBV19 to TRBJ1-1, with D unresolved. CDR3 length equals 16 residues. The germline V gene encodes CDR1 LNHDA and CDR2 SQIVND (reference sequence). V lost 1 base and J 5 bases, leaving 17 bases between the germline ends. The CDR3 here is CASSIGDRVSKTEAFF. CDR3 bases: TGTGCCAGTAGTATAGGAGACCGGGTCAGTAAGACTGAAGCTTTCTTT. Using reference TRBV19 and TRBJ1-1 for the parts outside the CDR3, the full variable domain is DGGITQSPKYLFRKEGQNVTLSCEQNLNHDAMYWYRQDPGQGLRLIYYSQIVNDFQKGDIAEGYSVSREKKESFPLTVTSAQKNPTAFYLCASSIGDRVSKTEAFFGQGTRLTVV.

The chain uses TRBV19 and TRBJ1-4; 11 nucleotides align to TRBD1. The length of the CDR3 is 13 residues. CDR1 and CDR2 (germline): LNHDA, SQIVND (reference sequence). The trim removed 6 bases at V and 8 bases at J, leaving 2 bases unmatched. As DNA, the CDR3 is TGTGCCAGTAGGGACAGGGGGCCCGAAAAACTGTTTTTT. Translating it yields CASRDRGPEKLFF.